This T cell receptor beta chain was obtained from a study of T-cell reconstitution after alpha-beta-depleted transplantation in children. The germline CDR1 and CDR2 sequences are SGHRS and YFSETQ. Trimming took 0 bases from V and 8 from J, leaving 14 bases between them. This CDR3 contains 14 residues. This clonotype was seen many times. Its antigen remains unidentified. The study, taken as a whole, reports: Several hundred expanded graft clones reportedly were the source of alpha-beta T cells about two months after transplant.

The TCRbeta library incorporated unique molecular identifiers. Via MiXCR, TCRdb re-called the PCR reads, giving one row per CDR3 protein. The sample carries some 200,000 distinct CDR3 sequences, about 8.7% recorded once. This sample comprised PBMCs, mostly from graft donor cells, obtained 360 days after TCRalphabeta/CD19-depleted stem cell transplant. The TCR sequence derives from a male patient between 2 and 10 years old who had a stem cell transplant for acute myeloid leukemia, so the T cells may come from the graft donor. This chain joins TRBV5-1 and TRBJ2-5, with D uncertain. CDR3 amino acids: CASSLVGPWDTQYF. Written as DNA, the CDR3 is TGCGCCAGCAGCTTGGTCGGCCCTTGGGATACCCAGTACTTC.